This TCR beta chain is drawn from a study of CD8+ T cells in alopecia areata. Study background: Treated patients took oral tofacitinib at 5 to 10 mg twice daily.

Study-level findings and limits: Scalp samples also yield sequences of resident alphabeta T cells from normal skin. Normal scalp had lower clonality than lesional scalp, with alopecia totalis/universalis lesions showing this most strongly.

The junction had 3 bases not matched to a gene; V was cut back by 5 bases and J by 1 base. Germline loops: CDR1 SGHAT, CDR2 FQNNGV. This CDR3 contains 15 residues. This clone has more than one count but fewer than ten. Its target is not known. cDNA serving as the sequencing template came from extracted, reverse transcribed RNA. TCRdb's table, derived via immunoSEQ multiplex PCR, lists solely in-frame clones and lacks some. The sample shows about 98,000 clones, 35% to 45% of them seen only once. The chain couples TRBV11-2 to TRBJ2-2; 8 nucleotides agree with TRBD2. This receptor was obtained from a human donor with alopecia areata. The material sequenced was CD4+ T cells sorted from blood. The CDR3 DNA reads TGTGCCAGCAGCCTGGGACTAGGGAACACCGGGGAGCTGTTTTTT. This translates into CASSLGLGNTGELFF.